A selection of T cell receptor beta chains follows, all from one sample in a study of response to subunit inactivated influenza vaccine. TCRdb re-analysed the RT-PCR reads in MiXCR, keeping a single row per CDR3 protein. The sample records 550,000 to 600,000 distinct CDR3 sequences, approximately 12% being singletons. The sequences come from PBMCs from blood, collected on the day of vaccination. These receptors were collected from a man in his fifties who received an inactivated influenza vaccine. Both conserved end residues are part of each CDR3. Each record gives: J gene, D gene, clone size, V gene, CDR3 protein, CDR3 DNA. A D gene is named only where the DNA matches it firmly. Clone size appears in some rows only: once, few, many, or a class for an expanded clone.

>TRBJ2-6|TRBD1|many|TRBV5-6
CASTKTGTGANVLTF
TGTGCCAGCACCAAGACAGGGACCGGGGCCAACGTCCTGACTTTC
>TRBJ2-5|-|-|TRBV20-1
CSARPEDWRRLETQYF
TGCAGTGCTCGACCCGAGGACTGGAGGAGGTTAGAGACCCAGTACTTC
>TRBJ2-2|TRBD2|-|TRBV29-1
CSGEAGGKGELFF
TGCAGCGGGGAAGCGGGAGGGAAGGGGGAGCTGTTTTTT
>TRBJ2-3|TRBD2|-|TRBV12-3/TRBV12-4
CASSFSGTSGTDTQYF
TGTGCCAGCAGTTTCTCCGGGACTAGCGGCACAGATACGCAGTATTTT
>TRBJ2-3|TRBD2|-|TRBV7-3
CASSSGLAGGGTQYF
TGTGCCAGCAGCTCGGGACTAGCGGGGGGCGGTACGCAGTATTTT
>TRBJ1-1|-|many|TRBV12-3/TRBV12-4
CASSLTGWDTEAFF
TGTGCCAGCAGTTTAACAGGGTGGGACACTGAAGCTTTCTTT
>TRBJ1-6|TRBD1|-|TRBV4-1
CASSQGTGSYSPLHF
TGCGCCAGCAGCCAGGGGACAGGGAGCTATTCACCCCTCCACTTT
>TRBJ2-6|TRBD2|-|TRBV6-1
CASSETSGRSGANVLTF
TGTGCCAGCAGCGAGACCAGCGGGAGGTCTGGGGCCAACGTCCTGACTTTC
>TRBJ2-7|TRBD1|-|TRBV5-1
CASSSTGGFYEQYF
TGCGCCAGCAGCTCAACAGGGGGCTTCTACGAGCAGTACTTC
>TRBJ1-1|-|few|TRBV28
CASIEGGNTEAFF
TGTGCCAGCATCGAGGGGGGGAACACTGAAGCTTTCTTT
>TRBJ2-1|TRBD1|many|TRBV11-2
CASSFISRQGPLQGQFF
TGTGCCAGCAGCTTTATTTCCCGACAGGGGCCTTTGCAAGGGCAGTTCTTC
>TRBJ2-1|-|once|TRBV28
CASRLNGRSYNEQFF
TGTGCCAGCCGCTTAAACGGGAGATCCTACAATGAGCAGTTCTTC
>TRBJ2-3|-|-|TRBV10-3
CAIRDPSSSDGGTQYF
TGTGCCATCAGGGACCCCTCGTCTAGCGATGGTGGCACGCAGTATTTT
>TRBJ2-7|-|few|TRBV29-1
CSVVGPDGEQYF
TGCAGCGTTGTAGGGCCCGACGGGGAGCAGTACTTC
>TRBJ2-1|-|-|TRBV12-3/TRBV12-4
CASSLHSYNEQFF
TGTGCCAGCAGTTTACACAGCTACAATGAGCAGTTCTTC
>TRBJ2-7|TRBD2|-|TRBV20-1
CSARAPSGGAYEQYF
TGCAGTGCTAGGGCACCTAGCGGGGGGGCCTACGAGCAGTACTTC
>TRBJ1-1|-|-|TRBV18
CASSGVAIVNTEAFF
TGTGCCAGCTCAGGAGTGGCGATAGTGAACACTGAAGCTTTCTTT
>TRBJ2-7|-|-|TRBV20-1
CRARALSYEQYF
TGCCGTGCTAGGGCCTTATCCTACGAGCAGTACTTC
>TRBJ2-3|TRBD1|few|TRBV28
CASSVTGTGADTQYF
TGTGCCAGCAGTGTAACCGGGACAGGAGCAGATACGCAGTATTTT
>TRBJ2-3|-|-|TRBV10-1
CASSEGYDTDTQYF
TGCGCCAGCAGTGAAGGTTACGACACAGATACGCAGTATTTT
>TRBJ2-6|-|-|TRBV20-1
CSASGRPPQTLGLTF
TGCAGTGCTAGCGGAAGACCTCCGCAGACCCTCGGGCTGACTTTC
>TRBJ2-1|TRBD2|few|TRBV19
CASSILSGGPYNEQFF
TGTGCCAGTAGTATACTGAGCGGGGGGCCGTACAATGAGCAGTTCTTC
>TRBJ2-3|-|few|TRBV5-1
CASRQFGNTDTQYF
TGCGCCAGCAGGCAGTTTGGGAACACAGATACGCAGTATTTT
>TRBJ2-3|TRBD2|many|TRBV20-1
CSCLAGGTDTQYF
TGCTCATGTCTAGCGGGAGGCACAGATACGCAGTATTTT
>TRBJ2-3|TRBD2|few|TRBV20-1
CSATGLDHSTDTQYF
TGCAGTGCTACCGGACTAGACCACAGCACAGATACGCAGTATTTT
>TRBJ2-2|-|many|TRBV7-2
CASSTEAGRTGELFF
TGTGCCAGCAGCACCGAGGCTGGGAGAACCGGGGAGCTGTTTTTT
>TRBJ2-7|TRBD2|few|TRBV7-3
CASSPGGGDRVKYF
TGTGCCAGCAGCCCGGGAGGGGGAGACCGGGTGAAGTACTTC
>TRBJ2-7|TRBD2|few|TRBV20-1
CSASEASGSPYEQYF
TGCAGTGCTAGCGAGGCTAGCGGGAGCCCCTACGAGCAGTACTTC
>TRBJ2-3|-|many|TRBV7-9
CASSSGYSTDTQYF
TGTGCCAGCAGCTCCGGTTATAGCACAGATACGCAGTATTTT
>TRBJ2-1|-|few|TRBV16
CASSQLAEQFF
TGTGCCAGCAGCCAATTGGCGGAGCAGTTCTTC
>TRBJ2-7|TRBD1|-|TRBV7-9
CASSRTGSMDEQYF
TGTGCCAGCAGCCGGACAGGGTCAATGGACGAGCAGTACTTC
>TRBJ2-7|TRBD1|many|TRBV28
CASSFPDRGLYEQYF
TGTGCCAGCAGCTTCCCGGACAGGGGGCTCTACGAGCAGTACTTC
>TRBJ1-5|-|many|TRBV20-1
CSAREGAGGQPQHF
TGCAGTGCTAGAGAGGGCGCAGGAGGTCAGCCCCAGCATTTT
>TRBJ2-5|-|-|TRBV20-1
CSASSSIQETQYF
TGCAGTGCTAGTTCGTCAATCCAAGAGACCCAGTACTTC
>TRBJ2-1|TRBD1|-|TRBV29-1
CSVTGGAFF
TGCAGCGTGACAGGGGGCGCGTTCTTC
>TRBJ2-2|-|-|TRBV12-3/TRBV12-4
CASSHLGTGGELFF
TGTGCCAGCTCTCATCTCGGGACTGGCGGGGAGCTGTTTTTT
>TRBJ2-3|-|-|TRBV20-1
CSARGPYLSGTSASTDTQYF
TGCAGTGCTAGAGGCCCCTACCTCTCTGGTACTTCGGCTAGCACAGATACGCAGTATTTT
>TRBJ2-1|-|few|TRBV4-1
CASSHLMTLPSYNEQFF
TGCGCCAGCAGCCACCTGATGACCCTTCCGTCATACAATGAGCAGTTCTTC
>TRBJ2-1|TRBD1|-|TRBV4-3
CASSPGTQGGDEQFF
TGCGCCAGCAGCCCCGGGACCCAAGGGGGCGATGAGCAGTTCTTC
>TRBJ1-2|-|-|TRBV7-9
CASSSPGPNYGYTF
TGTGCCAGCAGCTCACCGGGACCGAACTATGGCTACACCTTC
>TRBJ1-4|TRBD1|-|TRBV27
CASSQGQNNNEKLFF
TGTGCCAGCAGTCAGGGACAGAACAATAATGAAAAACTGTTTTTT
>TRBJ2-1|TRBD2|few|TRBV29-1
CSTFGGGHNEQFF
TGCAGCACTTTCGGGGGAGGGCATAATGAGCAGTTCTTC
>TRBJ2-5|TRBD1|few|TRBV28
CASTRTGVETQYF
TGTGCCAGCACCAGGACAGGGGTCGAGACCCAGTACTTC